These 30 T cell receptor beta chains share one sample of origin, sequenced in a study of T-cell reconstitution after alpha-beta-depleted transplantation in children. Unique molecular identifiers featured in how the TCRbeta library was prepared. TCRdb fed the PCR reads into MiXCR, producing one record per CDR3 protein. This table has some 140,000 distinct CDR3 sequences, 9.5% to 10% appearing once. The material sequenced was PBMCs, mostly from graft donor cells, taken 180 days after TCRalphabeta/CD19-depleted stem cell transplant. The origin of the receptors is a girl under three years old who had a stem cell transplant for combined immunodeficiency, so the T cells may come from the graft donor.

This clonotype was seen a few times. The gene calls are TRBV7-9 and TRBJ2-2, with no clear D. Germline V gene data show CDR1 as SEHNR and CDR2 as FQNEAQ (reference sequence). Trimming removed 2 bases from V and 7 bases from J, with 5 bases in between. The CDR3 has 12 amino acids. The CDR3 DNA follows: TGTGCCAGCAGCTTATTTGTCGGGGAGCTGTTTTTT. As protein: CASSLFVGELFF.

This clonotype was observed a handful of times. The rearrangement uses TRBV7-8 and TRBJ2-2; D is undetermined. The V gene lost 5 bases and the J gene lost 5 bases, with 12 bases spanning the gap. CDR3 length: 14 residues. The germline CDR1 and CDR2 sequences are SGHVS and FQNEAQ. The CDR3 spells CASSPDHLTGELFF. The CDR3 nucleotides are TGTGCCAGCAGCCCGGACCATCTTACCGGGGAGCTGTTTTTT.

The chain links TRBV20-1 to TRBJ2-5; 8 bases map to TRBD2. The germline CDR1 and CDR2 sequences are DFQATT and SNEGSKA (reference sequence). The CDR3 consists of 17 residues. Trimming took 3 bases from V and 5 from J; bases not matched to a gene: 17. CDR3 protein: CSASAEGLAGSGETQYF. CDR3 nucleotides: TGCAGTGCTAGCGCGGAGGGGTTAGCGGGATCGGGGGAGACCCAGTACTTC.

This clonotype was seen at least ten times. The chain couples TRBV5-1 to TRBJ2-3; D may be TRBD2 (6 bases). Germline loops: CDR1 SGHRS, CDR2 YFSETQ. This CDR3 is built from 16 residues. V was shortened by 6 bases and J by 1 base, with 18 bases between the two germline ends. Here the CDR3 reads CASTTRLGSGTDTQYF. CDR3 coding DNA: TGCGCCAGCACCACCCGACTAGGAAGTGGCACAGATACGCAGTATTTT.

The rearrangement uses TRBV20-1 and TRBJ1-1; unclear D gene. Between the trimmed V and J ends, which lost 6 bases and 2 bases, there was a span of 7 bases. The CDR3 spans 11 residues. Germline CDR1 reads DFQATT; CDR2 reads SNEGSKA (reference sequence). The CDR3 loop is CSATKNTEAFF. Here the CDR3 DNA reads TGCAGTGCCACTAAAAACACTGAAGCTTTCTTT.

This clonotype was counted between two and nine times. The genes are TRBV25-1 and TRBJ2-2; D uncertain. Trimming shortened V by 4 bases and J by 4 bases, and 10 bases separated the two germline ends. This CDR3 is built from 14 residues. In germline, CDR1 is MGHDK, CDR2 SYGVNS. The DNA of the CDR3 is TGTGCCAGCAGTGCATTTCATACCACCGGGGAGCTGTTTTTT. Translating gives CASSAFHTTGELFF.

This clonotype has only a few counts. The chain joins TRBV7-7 to TRBJ2-1, with 12 bases identical to TRBD2. V lost 5 bases to trimming and J lost 2 bases; unmatched junction nucleotides: 7. The CDR3 is 17 residues long. Germline values: CDR1 SSHAT, CDR2 FNYEAQ (reference sequence). The DNA for the CDR3 is TGTGCCAGCAGCACGGGGACTAGCGGGCCAGCCTACAATGAGCAGTTCTTC. Amino acid sequence: CASSTGTSGPAYNEQFF.

This clonotype was found many times. This chain links TRBV7-3 with TRBJ2-1, with D uncertain. V lost 3 bases and J 2 bases, leaving 8 bases between the germline ends. Germline lookup yields CDR1 SGHTA and CDR2 FQGTGA. The CDR3 covers 14 residues. Here the CDR3 DNA reads TGTGCCAGCAGCTTTGGTCTTACCTACAATGAGCAGTTCTTC. Translation gives CASSFGLTYNEQFF.

To note about this clonotype: One junction end disagrees with the germline gene, perhaps due to a read error. This CDR3 reads CASSQVPDLTDTQYF. In DNA, the CDR3 is TGTGCCAGCAGCCAAGTACCAGATTTGACAGATACGCAGTATTTC. V usage is TRBV3-1 and J usage is TRBJ2-3; weak D call: TRBD1 (5 bases). The CDR3 is 15 residues long. CDR1 LGHDT and CDR2 YNNKEL come from the germline V gene (reference sequence).

This clonotype was observed many times. This sequence joins TRBV6-5 and TRBJ2-5; either TRBD1 or TRBD2 may fit D (5 bases each). Germline assignment: CDR1 MNHEY and CDR2 SVGAGI. Trimming pared 4 bases from V and 0 bases from J, leaving 9 bases between. The CDR3 covers 14 residues. The CDR3 coding sequence is TGTGCCAGCAGTTCCGGGGCGTACCAAGAGACCCAGTACTTC. Amino acids: CASSSGAYQETQYF.

This clonotype appeared many times. The chain joins TRBV18 to TRBJ2-5; D is undetermined. This CDR3 is 12 amino acids long. Germline-derived CDR1 and CDR2 are KGHSH and LQKENI. The ends were cut back, 0 bases at V and 5 bases at J, with 4 bases in the middle. The CDR3 DNA reads TGTGCCAGCTCACCACCGGGGGAGACCCAGTACTTC. The encoded protein is CASSPPGETQYF.

This rearrangement joins TRBV7-2 to TRBJ2-1; 10 nucleotides agree with TRBD2. Germline CDR1 reads SGHTA; CDR2 reads FQGNSA. J gave up 2 bases and V 5 bases, and 9 bases lay outside the gene matches. This CDR3 contains 17 residues. CDR3: CASSIASGGTPYNEQFF. The CDR3 bases are TGTGCCAGCAGCATTGCTAGCGGGGGCACCCCCTACAATGAGCAGTTCTTC.

This clonotype was picked up many times. This chain joins TRBV6-5 and TRBJ1-5; no clear D gene. The CDR3 has 13 amino acids. Germline loops: CDR1 MNHEY, CDR2 SVGAGI. V was pared by 5 bases and J by 3 bases, with 8 bases between. The CDR3, as DNA: TGTGCCAGCAGTCAGGACCACAATCAGCCCCAGCATTTT. It is translated as CASSQDHNQPQHF.

This clonotype was counted only a few times. The rearrangement joins TRBV12-3 or TRBV12-4 to TRBJ2-1, with 9 bases lining up with TRBD2. Unmatched junction bases numbered 8, after V lost 3 bases and J lost 5 bases. The CDR3 consists of 16 residues. The CDR3 nucleotides are TGTGCCAGCAGTTTTCGGCTAGCGGGAATCGACAATGAGCAGTTCTTC. It translates to CASSFRLAGIDNEQFF.

This clonotype was seen more than once but under ten times. V is TRBV7-2 and J is TRBJ2-5; the D call may be TRBD1 or TRBD2 (6 bases each). Germline V gives CDR1 SGHTA, CDR2 FQGNSA. V was clipped by 5 bases and J by 5 bases, with 12 bases between them. The CDR3 covers 13 residues. The CDR3: CASSMGGAETQYF. CDR3 sequence (DNA): TGTGCCAGCAGCATGGGGGGCGCGGAGACCCAGTACTTC.

This rearrangement joins TRBV10-3 to TRBJ2-2, with 7 bases that match TRBD2. There are 16 residues in the CDR3. Germline CDR1 reads ENHRY; CDR2 reads SYGVKD. Germline trimming cut 2 bases from V and 0 bases from J; bases unmatched to any gene: 3. The CDR3 is CAISEELAANTGELFF. Written as DNA, the CDR3 is TGTGCCATCAGTGAGGAGCTAGCGGCGAACACCGGGGAGCTGTTTTTT.

The sample holds many counts of this clonotype. The chain links TRBV20-1 to TRBJ2-5; unclear D gene. Per the germline V gene, CDR1 is DFQATT and CDR2 is SNEGSKA (reference sequence). This CDR3 spans 12 amino acids. The V end was cut by 5 bases, the J end by 5 bases, with 12 bases between. In DNA form, the CDR3 reads TGCAGTGCTTTAAGGACGAAGGAGACCCAGTACTTC. Residues: CSALRTKETQYF.

This clonotype was counted only a few times. The rearrangement joins TRBV20-1 to TRBJ2-7; 8 bases align to TRBD1. Germline trimming cut 1 base from V and 1 base from J; bases unmatched to any gene: 3. CDR3 length equals 14 residues. The germline gives CDR1 DFQATT, CDR2 SNEGSKA (reference sequence). CDR3: CSARGDRQSYEQYF. The CDR3 DNA reads TGCAGTGCTAGAGGGGACAGGCAATCCTACGAGCAGTACTTC.

This clonotype was observed many times. The rearrangement joins TRBV29-1 to TRBJ2-3; possible D gene TRBD2, 7 bases. The CDR3 has 14 amino acids. Germline CDR1 is SQVTM and CDR2 is ANQGSEA. V was pared by 4 bases and J by 6 bases, with 17 bases between. The CDR3 DNA reads TGCAGCGTTGGTCGGGGGGCTGTTCGGGATACGCAGTATTTT. Protein product: CSVGRGAVRDTQYF.

This sequence joins TRBV20-1 and TRBJ2-3; 14 nucleotides agree with TRBD2. Unmatched junction bases numbered 20, after V lost 2 bases and J lost 4 bases. CDR1 and CDR2 (germline): DFQATT, SNEGSKA (reference sequence). This CDR3 spans 21 amino acids. The CDR3 DNA reads TGCAGTGCTAGAAGAGGTCTGGGAGGGACTAGCGGGAGTCTAGGCGCAGATACGCAGTATTTT. This gives the protein CSARRGLGGTSGSLGADTQYF.

The chain uses TRBV6-2 or TRBV6-3 and TRBJ2-1; D is uncertain. Germline CDR1 and CDR2: MNHEY and SVGEGT. V gave up 2 bases and J gave up 2 bases, with 10 bases separating them. CDR3 length equals 15 residues. CDR3 residues: CASSYKSSAYNEQFF. CDR3 coding DNA: TGTGCCAGCAGTTACAAATCTAGTGCCTACAATGAGCAGTTCTTC.

The chain is built from TRBV7-2 and TRBJ2-5, with D unclear. Germline CDR1 reads SGHTA; CDR2 reads FQGNSA. Trimming cost V 5 bases and J 4 bases, with 5 bases left between them. The CDR3 spans 11 residues. CDR3 bases: TGTGCCAGCAGCGTTGGAGAGACCCAGTACTTC. It encodes CASSVGETQYF.

The chain joins TRBV20-1 to TRBJ2-1, with D tentatively TRBD1 or TRBD2 (5 bases each). Per the germline V gene, CDR1 is DFQATT and CDR2 is SNEGSKA (reference sequence). V lost 5 bases to trimming and J lost 6 bases, with 17 bases between them. The CDR3 is 14 residues long. DNA of the CDR3: TGCAGTGCTCCCGGGACCCATGTCGGCAATGAGCAGTTCTTC. This translates into CSAPGTHVGNEQFF.

Only a few counts were recorded for this clonotype. The V call is TRBV5-1, the J call TRBJ2-7, with D uncertain. Per the germline V gene, CDR1 is SGHRS and CDR2 is YFSETQ. V shed 1 base and J shed 2 bases, with 10 bases lying between them. The CDR3 runs to 14 residues. The CDR3 region is CASSLYQKTYEQYF. In DNA, the CDR3 is TGCGCCAGCAGCTTGTATCAGAAGACCTACGAGCAGTACTTC.

This chain links TRBV10-3 with TRBJ2-3; either TRBD1 or TRBD2 may fit D (6 bases each). The germline V and J ends were trimmed by 2 bases and 0 bases, with 12 bases remaining between them. The CDR3 runs 16 residues. Germline V gene sequence: CDR1 ENHRY, CDR2 SYGVKD. The CDR3 here is CAISEPGGGSTDTQYF. The CDR3 coding sequence is TGTGCCATCAGTGAGCCTGGAGGGGGAAGCACAGATACGCAGTATTTT.

The table lists this clonotype with a few counts. This chain links TRBV9 with TRBJ2-7; 9 nucleotides agree with TRBD2. Germline CDR1 reads SGDLS; CDR2 reads YYNGEE. The CDR3 is 13 amino acids. The V and J ends lost 2 bases and 7 bases, in that order; junction bases with no gene match: 4. For the CDR3, the DNA is TGTGCCAGCAGCGTCTTGGCGGGAGGGGAGCAGTACTTC. This encodes CASSVLAGGEQYF.

This clonotype was seen ten or more times. This CDR3 reads CASSLRQGSGELFF. DNA of the CDR3: TGCGCCAGCAGCTTGCGACAGGGATCCGGGGAGCTGTTTTTT. The V call is TRBV5-1, the J call TRBJ2-2, with 7 bases identical to TRBD1. Trimming took 1 base from V and 6 from J; bases not matched to a gene: 3. The germline CDR1 and CDR2 sequences are SGHRS and YFSETQ. The CDR3 spans 14 residues. Supplemented by reference TRBV5-1 and TRBJ2-2, the full variable domain reads KAGVTQTPRYLIKTRGQQVTLSCSPISGHRSVSWYQQTPGQGLQFLFEYFSETQRNKGNFPGRFSGRQFSNSRSEMNVSTLELGDSALYLCASSLRQGSGELFFGEGSRLTVL.

The chain carries TRBV20-1 and TRBJ1-5; D uncertain. CDR1 DFQATT and CDR2 SNEGSKA come from the germline V gene (reference sequence). This CDR3 contains 12 residues. The germline V and J ends were trimmed by 3 bases and 7 bases, with 10 bases remaining between them. The CDR3 DNA is TGCAGTGCTAGGGCGCGGGGACAGCCCCAGCATTTT. It specifies CSARARGQPQHF.

This clonotype is medium-sized in the sample. The chain joins TRBV20-1 to TRBJ2-1, with D unresolved. V lost 6 bases to trimming and J lost 0 bases, with 18 bases between them. The CDR3 spans 16 residues. Germline V gives CDR1 DFQATT, CDR2 SNEGSKA (reference sequence). The CDR3 here is CSAVPDYFSSYNEQFF. CDR3 DNA: TGCAGTGCCGTCCCGGATTACTTCAGCTCCTACAATGAGCAGTTCTTC.

The sample holds a few counts of this clonotype. The chain combines TRBV20-1 with TRBJ2-3; 8 nucleotides match TRBD2. The germline CDR1 and CDR2 sequences are DFQATT and SNEGSKA (reference sequence). With 5 bases clipped from V and 5 bases from J, the junction kept 12 bases outside the gene matches. The CDR3 is 15 residues long. CDR3 coding DNA: TGCAGTGCTTCCCAGGGACTAGTTGTAAGAGATACGCAGTATTTT. This translates into CSASQGLVVRDTQYF.